This note documents a single T cell receptor beta chain sequence. The antigen remains undetermined. CDR3 and TCR beta VDJ profiling relied on a genomic DNA template. TCRdb itself ran the reads through MiXCR, one entry per CDR3 protein. Among hundreds of thousands of distinct CDR3 sequences listed, about two thirds were seen once. This sample was included in a study of CD8+CD57+ T cells in acquired aplastic anemia. Turning to the study itself: DNA from sorted CD4+ and CD8+ cells averaged around 3.5 ug. Healthy-donor CD4+ cells averaged about 10 million reads. Broader study findings: Simpson's diversity of CD8+ cells was not significantly different in patients compared with controls.

Material: sorted CD4+, CD8+, or CD8+CD57+ T cells (not recorded which) from PBMCs. The source is a human donor in good health, serving as a control.

The CDR3 spells CSALSTSGGFRSYNEQFF. CDR3 sequence (DNA): TGCAGTGCTTTGTCGACTAGCGGGGGCTTTCGGTCCTACAATGAGCAGTTCTTC. The chain recombines TRBV20-1 with TRBJ2-1; 12 nucleotides agree with TRBD2. The germline V gene encodes CDR1 DFQATT and CDR2 SNEGSKA (reference sequence). V lost 5 bases to trimming and J lost 1 base; unmatched junction nucleotides: 12. The CDR3 sequence is 18 residues long.